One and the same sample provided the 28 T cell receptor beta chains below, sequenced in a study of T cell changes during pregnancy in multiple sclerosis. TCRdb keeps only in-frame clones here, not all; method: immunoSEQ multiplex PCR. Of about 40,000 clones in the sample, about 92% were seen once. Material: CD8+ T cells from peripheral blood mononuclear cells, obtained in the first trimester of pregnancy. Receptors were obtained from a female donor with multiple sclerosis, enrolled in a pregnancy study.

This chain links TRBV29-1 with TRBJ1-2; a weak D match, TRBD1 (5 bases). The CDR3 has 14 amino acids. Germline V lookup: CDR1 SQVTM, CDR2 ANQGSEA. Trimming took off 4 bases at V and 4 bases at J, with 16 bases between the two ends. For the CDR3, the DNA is TGCAGCGTTGCAGGGCATTTGCCAACCTATGGCTACACCTTC. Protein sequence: CSVAGHLPTYGYTF. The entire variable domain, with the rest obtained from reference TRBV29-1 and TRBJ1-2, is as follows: SAVISQKPSRDICQRGTSLTIQCQVDSQVTMMFWYRQQPGQSLTLIATANQGSEATYESGFVIDKFPISRPNLTFSTLTVSNMSPEDSSIYLCSVAGHLPTYGYTFGSGTRLTVV.

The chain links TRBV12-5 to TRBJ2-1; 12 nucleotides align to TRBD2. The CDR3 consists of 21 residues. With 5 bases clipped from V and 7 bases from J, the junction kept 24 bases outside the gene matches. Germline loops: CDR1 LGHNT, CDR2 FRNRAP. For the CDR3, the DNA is TGTGCTAGTGGTGTAACTTCCGGGCTAGCGGGGGGGTTGTACGGGTGGAATGAGCAGTTCTTC. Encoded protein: CASGVTSGLAGGLYGWNEQFF.

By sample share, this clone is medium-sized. Written as DNA, the CDR3 is TGTGCCAGCAGCGCTACCACAGGGGACGCCGGGGAGCTGTTTTTT. Translated: CASSATTGDAGELFF. The chain carries TRBV7-9 and TRBJ2-2, with 7 bases fitting TRBD1. The germline V gene has CDR1 SEHNR and CDR2 FQNEAQ (reference sequence). Trimming at V came to 5 bases and at J to 6 bases, leaving 9 bases not matched to a gene. The CDR3 is 15 amino acids.

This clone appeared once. In nucleotides, the CDR3 is TGTGCCAGCAGCTTGGCCATGACTCCCCTACTAAATGAAAAACTGTTTTTT. This translates into CASSLAMTPLLNEKLFF. The chain links TRBV5-6 to TRBJ1-4; D uncertain. This CDR3 has 17 amino acids. Germline V lookup: CDR1 SGHDT, CDR2 YYEEEE. V lost 0 bases to trimming and J lost 5 bases, with 17 bases between them. The full variable domain, in which reference TRBV5-6 and TRBJ1-4 provide the parts outside the CDR3, is DAGVTQSPTHLIKTRGQQVTLRCSPKSGHDTVSWYQQALGQGPQFIFQYYEEEERQRGNFPDRFSGHQFPNYSSELNVNALLLGDSALYLCASSLAMTPLLNEKLFFGSGTQLSVL.

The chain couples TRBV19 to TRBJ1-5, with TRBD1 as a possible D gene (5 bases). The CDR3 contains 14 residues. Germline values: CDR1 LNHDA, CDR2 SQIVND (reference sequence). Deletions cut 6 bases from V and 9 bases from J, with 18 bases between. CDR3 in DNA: TGTGCCAGTAGGTTAGGGGAGGGAACGAGGCCCCAGCATTTT. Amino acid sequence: CASRLGEGTRPQHF. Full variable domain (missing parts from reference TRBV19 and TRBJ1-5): DGGITQSPKYLFRKEGQNVTLSCEQNLNHDAMYWYRQDPGQGLRLIYYSQIVNDFQKGDIAEGYSVSREKKESFPLTVTSAQKNPTAFYLCASRLGEGTRPQHFGDGTRLSIL.

DNA of the CDR3: TGTGCCACCAGCAGTCCCGAGGGAGGACAAGAGACCCAGTACTTC. It translates to CATSSPEGGQETQYF. The V call is TRBV15, the J call TRBJ2-5, with TRBD2 as a possible D gene (6 bases). The CDR3 consists of 15 residues. CDR1 and CDR2 (germline): LNHNV, YYDKDF (reference sequence). V shed 3 bases and J shed 2 bases, with 13 bases lying between them.

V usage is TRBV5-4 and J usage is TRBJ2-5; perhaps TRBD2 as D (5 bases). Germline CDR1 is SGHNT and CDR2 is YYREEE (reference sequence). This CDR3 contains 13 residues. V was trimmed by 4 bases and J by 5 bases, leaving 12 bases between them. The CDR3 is CASSPPEEETQYF. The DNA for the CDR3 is TGTGCCAGCAGCCCCCCGGAGGAGGAGACCCAGTACTTC.

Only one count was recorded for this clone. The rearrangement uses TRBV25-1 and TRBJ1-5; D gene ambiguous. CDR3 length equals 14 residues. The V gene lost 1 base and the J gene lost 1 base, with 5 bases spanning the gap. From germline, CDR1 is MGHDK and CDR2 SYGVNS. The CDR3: CASSESMSNQPQHF. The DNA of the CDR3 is TGTGCCAGCAGTGAATCAATGAGCAATCAGCCCCAGCATTTT.

The CDR3 sequence: CASSEGGHGYEQYF. CDR3 in DNA: TGTGCCAGCAGCGAGGGGGGGCATGGCTACGAGCAGTACTTC. The chain employs TRBV9 and TRBJ2-7, with D possibly matching TRBD2 (7 bases). The length of the CDR3 is 14 residues. Germline CDR1 and CDR2: SGDLS and YYNGEE. V lost 3 bases and J 3 bases, leaving 13 bases between the germline ends.

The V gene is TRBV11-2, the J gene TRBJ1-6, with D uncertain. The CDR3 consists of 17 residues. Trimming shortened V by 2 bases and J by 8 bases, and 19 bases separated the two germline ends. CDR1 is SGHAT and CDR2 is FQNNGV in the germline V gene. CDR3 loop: CASSLFALSLGDSPLHF. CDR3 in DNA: TGTGCCAGCAGCTTATTTGCTCTGTCACTTGGTGATTCACCCCTCCACTTT.

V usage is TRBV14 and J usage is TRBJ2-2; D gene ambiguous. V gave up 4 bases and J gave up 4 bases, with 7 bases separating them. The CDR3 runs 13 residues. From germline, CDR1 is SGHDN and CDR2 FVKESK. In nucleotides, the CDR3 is TGTGCCAGCAGCCCTACTTTCACCGGGGAGCTGTTTTTT. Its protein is CASSPTFTGELFF.

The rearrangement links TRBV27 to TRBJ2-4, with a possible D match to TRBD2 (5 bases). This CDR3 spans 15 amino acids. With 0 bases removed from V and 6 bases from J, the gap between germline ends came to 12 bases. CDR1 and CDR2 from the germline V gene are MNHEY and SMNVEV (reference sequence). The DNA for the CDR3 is TGTGCCAGCAGTTTATCGGCGGGTTCAGGAAACATTCAGTACTTC. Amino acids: CASSLSAGSGNIQYF.

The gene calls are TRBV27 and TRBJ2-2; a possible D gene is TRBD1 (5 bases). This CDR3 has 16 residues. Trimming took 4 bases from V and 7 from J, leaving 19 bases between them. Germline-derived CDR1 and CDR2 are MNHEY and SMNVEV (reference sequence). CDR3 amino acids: CASSSRPGQGYGELFF. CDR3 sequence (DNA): TGTGCCAGCAGTTCCCGGCCAGGGCAGGGCTACGGGGAGCTGTTTTTT.

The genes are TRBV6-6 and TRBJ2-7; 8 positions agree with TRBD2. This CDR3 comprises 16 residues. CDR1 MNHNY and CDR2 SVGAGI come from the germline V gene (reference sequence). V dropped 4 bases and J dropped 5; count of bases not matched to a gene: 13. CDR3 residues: CASSSTLAGTSNEQYF. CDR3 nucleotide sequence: TGTGCCAGCAGTTCGACTTTAGCGGGGACGTCCAACGAGCAGTACTTC.

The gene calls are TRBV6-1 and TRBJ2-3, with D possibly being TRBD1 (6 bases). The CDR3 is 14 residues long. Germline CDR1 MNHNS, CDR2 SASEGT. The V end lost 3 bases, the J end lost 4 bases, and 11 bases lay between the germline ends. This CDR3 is CASSDYTGPDTQYF. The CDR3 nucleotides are TGTGCCAGCAGTGATTATACAGGGCCAGATACGCAGTATTTT.

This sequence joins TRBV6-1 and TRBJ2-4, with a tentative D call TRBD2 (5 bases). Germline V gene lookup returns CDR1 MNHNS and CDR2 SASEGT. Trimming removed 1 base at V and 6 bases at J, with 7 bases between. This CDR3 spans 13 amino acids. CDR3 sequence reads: CASSEVGGNIQYF. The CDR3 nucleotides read TGTGCCAGCAGTGAAGTCGGAGGAAACATTCAGTACTTC.

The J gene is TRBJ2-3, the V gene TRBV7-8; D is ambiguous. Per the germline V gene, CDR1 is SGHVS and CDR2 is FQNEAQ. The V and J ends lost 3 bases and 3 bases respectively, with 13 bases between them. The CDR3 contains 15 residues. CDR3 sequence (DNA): TGTGCCAGCAGCTTCCCAGGCTCCTCGACAGATACGCAGTATTTT. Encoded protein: CASSFPGSSTDTQYF.

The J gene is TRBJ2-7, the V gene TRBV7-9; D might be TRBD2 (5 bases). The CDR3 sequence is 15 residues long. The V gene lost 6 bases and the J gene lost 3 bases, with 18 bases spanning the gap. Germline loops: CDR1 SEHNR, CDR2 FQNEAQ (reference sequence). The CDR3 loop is CASRPPGIPGYEQYF. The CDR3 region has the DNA TGTGCCAGCAGGCCACCCGGGATCCCAGGCTACGAGCAGTACTTC.

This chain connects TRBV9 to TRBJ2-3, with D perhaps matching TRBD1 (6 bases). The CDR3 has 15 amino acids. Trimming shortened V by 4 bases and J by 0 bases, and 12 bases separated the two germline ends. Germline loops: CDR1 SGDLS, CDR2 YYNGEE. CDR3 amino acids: CASSLGQMSTDTQYF. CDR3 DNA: TGTGCCAGCAGCCTCGGACAGATGAGCACAGATACGCAGTATTTT.

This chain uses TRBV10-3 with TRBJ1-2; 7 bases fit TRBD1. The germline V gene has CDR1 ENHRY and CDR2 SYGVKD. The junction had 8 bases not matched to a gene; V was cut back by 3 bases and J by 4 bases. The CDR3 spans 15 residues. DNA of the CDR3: TGTGCCATCAGTGAAAAGGGGGCTTACAGCTATGGCTACACCTTC. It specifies CAISEKGAYSYGYTF.

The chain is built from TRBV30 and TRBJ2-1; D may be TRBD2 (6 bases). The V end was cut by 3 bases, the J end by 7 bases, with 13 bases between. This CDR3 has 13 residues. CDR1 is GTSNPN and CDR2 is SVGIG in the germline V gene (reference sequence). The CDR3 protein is CAWRGGSGNEQFF. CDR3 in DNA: TGTGCCTGGAGGGGGGGAAGTGGTAATGAGCAGTTCTTC.

CDR3 protein: CASSLARGGTSVFHEQYF. The CDR3 DNA sequence: TGTGCCAGCAGCTTAGCTCGGGGTGGGACTAGCGTTTTTCACGAGCAGTACTTC. The chain combines TRBV7-2 with TRBJ2-7, with 10 bases identical to TRBD2. CDR1 and CDR2 (germline): SGHTA, FQGNSA. The CDR3 is made up of 18 amino acids. V gave up 0 bases and J gave up 5 bases; unmatched junction bases: 13.

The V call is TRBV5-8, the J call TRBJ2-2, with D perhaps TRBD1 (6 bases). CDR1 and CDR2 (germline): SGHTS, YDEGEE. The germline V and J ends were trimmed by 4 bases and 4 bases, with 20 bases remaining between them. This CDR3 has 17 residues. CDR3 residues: CASSPSAVGRGTGELFF. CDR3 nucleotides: TGTGCCAGCAGCCCCTCGGCCGTGGGCAGGGGCACCGGGGAGCTGTTTTTT. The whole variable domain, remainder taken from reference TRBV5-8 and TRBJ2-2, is EAGVTQSPTHLIKTRGQQATLRCSPISGHTSVYWYQQALGLGLQFLLWYDEGEERNRGNFPPRFSGRQFPNYSSELNVNALELEDSALYLCASSPSAVGRGTGELFFGEGSRLTVL.

In nucleotides, the CDR3 is TGTGCCAGCAGTATGACAGGGGGAGGTGAAAAACTGTTTTTT. It is translated as CASSMTGGGEKLFF. The chain carries TRBV27 and TRBJ1-4; 9 bases line up with TRBD1. The CDR3 extends over 14 amino acids. Germline loops: CDR1 MNHEY, CDR2 SMNVEV (reference sequence). After removal of 5 bases from V and 7 bases from J, the junction contained 5 bases not matched to a gene.

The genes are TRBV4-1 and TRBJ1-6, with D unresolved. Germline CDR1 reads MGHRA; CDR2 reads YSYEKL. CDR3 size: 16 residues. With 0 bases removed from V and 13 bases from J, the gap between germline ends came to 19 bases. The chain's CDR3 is CASSQDFSAVEPPLHF. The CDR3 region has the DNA TGCGCCAGCAGCCAAGATTTCTCGGCAGTGGAGCCGCCCCTCCACTTT.

This CDR3 is CASSPPDRTYTEAFF. The CDR3 bases are TGTGCCAGTAGTCCCCCGGACAGAACTTACACTGAAGCTTTCTTT. The chain is built from TRBV19 and TRBJ1-1; D possibly corresponds to TRBD1 (6 bases). Looked up from germline, CDR1 is LNHDA and CDR2 is SQIVND (reference sequence). The V and J ends lost 5 bases and 3 bases respectively, with 16 bases between them. The CDR3 extends over 15 amino acids.

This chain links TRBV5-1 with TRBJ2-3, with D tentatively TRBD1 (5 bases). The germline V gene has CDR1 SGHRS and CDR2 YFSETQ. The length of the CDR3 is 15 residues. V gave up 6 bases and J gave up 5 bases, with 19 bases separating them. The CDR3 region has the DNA TGCGCCAGCACATTCCGGGCCCCCCAGGGAGATACGCAGTATTTT. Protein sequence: CASTFRAPQGDTQYF. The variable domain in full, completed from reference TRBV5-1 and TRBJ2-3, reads KAGVTQTPRYLIKTRGQQVTLSCSPISGHRSVSWYQQTPGQGLQFLFEYFSETQRNKGNFPGRFSGRQFSNSRSEMNVSTLELGDSALYLCASTFRAPQGDTQYFGPGTRLTVL.

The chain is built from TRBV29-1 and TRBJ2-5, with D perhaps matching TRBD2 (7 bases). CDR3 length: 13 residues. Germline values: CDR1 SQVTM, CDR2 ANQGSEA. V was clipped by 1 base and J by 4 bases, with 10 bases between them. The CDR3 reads CSVEGGGPETQYF. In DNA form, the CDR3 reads TGCAGCGTTGAAGGCGGGGGCCCAGAGACCCAGTACTTC.